A single sample is the source of the 14 T cell receptor beta chains below, sequenced in a study of shared clonotypes between healthy human individuals. CD45RO-negative cells were positively selected for CCR7, leaving out terminally differentiated effector memory CD45RA+ cells. Sequencing used immunoSEQ multiplex PCR; TCRdb keeps in-frame clones, though not all of them. The top ten clones hold about 0.11% of a sample with more than 500,000 clones, approximately 95% of them seen once. The sample taken for sequencing was naive CD8+ T cells sorted from blood. The origin of the receptors is a woman aged 30 to 39 in good health.

V is TRBV28 and J is TRBJ2-1; no clear D gene. Trimming shortened V by 3 bases and J by 10 bases, and 7 bases separated the two germline ends. From germline, CDR1 is MDHEN and CDR2 SYDVKM. This CDR3 region has 11 residues. The CDR3 DNA reads as TGTGCCAGCAGTTTCTTCCGGGAGCAGTTCTTC. It encodes CASSFFREQFF.

The genes are TRBV27 and TRBJ1-2; 7 bases agree with TRBD1. V lost 7 bases and J lost 5; bases outside the gene matches: 1. Germline V gene lookup returns CDR1 MNHEY and CDR2 SMNVEV (reference sequence). This CDR3 comprises 11 residues. As DNA, the CDR3 is TGTGCCAGCACAGGGGGATATGGCTACACCTTC. Translating it yields CASTGGYGYTF.

This chain joins TRBV27 and TRBJ1-3; D is unclear. The germline V and J ends were trimmed by 5 bases and 4 bases, with 12 bases remaining between them. CDR1 and CDR2 (germline): MNHEY, SMNVEV (reference sequence). This CDR3 contains 14 residues. CDR3 sequence: CASSNSPHGNTIYF. The CDR3 DNA is TGTGCCAGCAGTAACAGCCCCCACGGAAACACCATATATTTT.

The gene calls are TRBV7-8 and TRBJ2-5, with D possibly TRBD2 on 5 matching bases. Per the germline V gene, CDR1 is SGHVS and CDR2 is FQNEAQ. The CDR3 sequence is 12 residues long. The germline V and J ends were trimmed by 1 base and 7 bases, with 7 bases remaining between them. This CDR3 is CASSLEEATQYF. The CDR3 coding sequence is TGTGCCAGCAGCTTAGAGGAGGCGACCCAGTACTTC.

V usage is TRBV7-2 and J usage is TRBJ2-7, with D maybe TRBD1 (7 bases). Germline assignment: CDR1 SGHTA and CDR2 FQGNSA. The CDR3 is made up of 12 amino acids. Between the trimmed V and J ends, which lost 10 bases and 0 bases, there was a span of 10 bases. The CDR3 is CAIRGDSYEQYF. The CDR3 region has the DNA TGTGCCATCAGGGGGGACTCCTACGAGCAGTACTTC.

The rearrangement links TRBV19 to TRBJ1-1, with D uncertain. The ends were cut back, 3 bases at V and 1 base at J, with 15 bases in the middle. The CDR3 spans 16 residues. Germline CDR1 reads LNHDA; CDR2 reads SQIVND (reference sequence). The CDR3 loop reads CASSIGRLTPNTEAFF. The CDR3 coding sequence is TGTGCCAGTAGTATCGGACGACTGACACCGAACACTGAAGCTTTCTTT.

The CDR3: CASSLGQGVEKLFF. The CDR3 DNA sequence: TGTGCCAGCAGCTTGGGACAGGGAGTCGAAAAACTGTTTTTT. V gene TRBV5-5 combines with J gene TRBJ1-4; TRBD1 matches 7 bases. CDR1 is SGHKS, CDR2 YYEKEE, per germline (reference sequence). V shed 0 bases, J shed 8 bases, and the junction held 4 bases outside the gene matches. The CDR3 runs to 14 residues.

V gene TRBV30 combines with J gene TRBJ1-2, with D maybe TRBD1 (6 bases). Germline V gives CDR1 GTSNPN, CDR2 SVGIG (reference sequence). V dropped 1 base and J dropped 6 bases, with 21 bases sitting between them. CDR3 size: 16 residues. The CDR3: CAWSGWIRGVGNGYTF. The CDR3 nucleotides read TGTGCCTGGAGTGGATGGATAAGGGGGGTTGGGAATGGCTACACCTTC.

V usage is TRBV27 and J usage is TRBJ2-7; D might be TRBD2 (5 bases). The V end was cut by 3 bases, the J end by 0 bases, with 15 bases between. This CDR3 has 16 amino acids. Germline values: CDR1 MNHEY, CDR2 SMNVEV (reference sequence). The chain's CDR3 is CASSFSPVRDSYEQYF. CDR3 sequence (DNA): TGTGCCAGCAGTTTTTCGCCCGTGAGGGACTCCTACGAGCAGTACTTC.

CDR3 in DNA: TGTGCCAGCAGCAAAGGTAGGACAGGGGGCACTGAAGCTTTCTTT. This translates into CASSKGRTGGTEAFF. The chain recombines TRBV21-1 with TRBJ1-1; TRBD1 is the table's D call, not checked against the DNA. TRBV21-1 is given as a pseudogene. The CDR3 has 15 residues.

This chain joins TRBV6-5 and TRBJ2-2; 7 nucleotides agree with TRBD2. The germline gives CDR1 MNHEY, CDR2 SVGAGI. Losses at the gene ends were 8 bases for V and 6 bases for J; bases not matched to a gene: 6. The length of the CDR3 is 13 residues. CDR3 sequence: CASGLVGSGELFF. The CDR3 DNA reads as TGTGCCAGCGGACTAGTAGGTTCCGGGGAGCTGTTTTTT.

The CDR3 DNA follows: TGTGCCAGCAGTGAAGAAGAAGTTCTCTACGAGCAGTACTTC. Protein: CASSEEEVLYEQYF. The genes are TRBV6-1 and TRBJ2-7; D is ambiguous. The CDR3 has 14 amino acids. Trimming left V 1 base short and J 3 bases short, with 10 bases between. Germline assignment: CDR1 MNHNS and CDR2 SASEGT.

This sequence joins TRBV23-1 and TRBJ1-5; unclear D gene. TRBV23-1 is reported as an ORF; its role is uncertain. The CDR3 length is 15 residues. V lost 0 bases and J lost 3, with 9 bases in between. The CDR3 loop reads CASSQSKRINQPQHF. The CDR3 bases are TGCGCCAGCAGTCAATCTAAACGCATCAATCAGCCCCAGCATTTT.

This clone appeared a single time. J is TRBJ2-2 and V is TRBV4-1, with D possibly called TRBD1 or TRBD2 (6 bases each). Between the trimmed V and J ends, which lost 3 bases and 4 bases, there was a span of 12 bases. The CDR3 contains 15 residues. Per germline, CDR1 MGHRA and CDR2 YSYEKL. In nucleotides, the CDR3 is TGCGCCAGCAGCCAGGAGGGACATAGCACCGGGGAGCTGTTTTTT. It translates to CASSQEGHSTGELFF.